This T cell receptor beta chain was recovered during a study of shared clonotypes between healthy human individuals. Deep level was the assay's run setting. The assay was immunoSEQ multiplex PCR, and TCRdb's table has in-frame clones only and misses some. The sample contains 2 million to 2.5 million clones, over 85% of which appear only once. The J segment lost 3 bases and the V segment lost 4 bases, leaving 3 bases of the junction unmatched. The CDR3 is 13 residues long. Germline-derived CDR1 and CDR2 are SQVTM and ANQGSEA. A note on this clone: The sample contains more than one DNA sequence encoding this CDR3.

CD45RO negativity and positive selection for CCR7 defined naive CD8 cells, a population that excluded terminally differentiated effector memory CD45RA+ cells. The sequence derives from a young man in good health. The chain combines TRBV29-1 with TRBJ2-7, with 10 bases fitting TRBD2. Sample: naive CD8+ T cells sorted from blood. The CDR3 sequence is CSVGTSGSYEQYF. The DNA for the CDR3 is TGCAGCGTTGGGACTAGCGGAAGCTACGAGCAGTACTTC.